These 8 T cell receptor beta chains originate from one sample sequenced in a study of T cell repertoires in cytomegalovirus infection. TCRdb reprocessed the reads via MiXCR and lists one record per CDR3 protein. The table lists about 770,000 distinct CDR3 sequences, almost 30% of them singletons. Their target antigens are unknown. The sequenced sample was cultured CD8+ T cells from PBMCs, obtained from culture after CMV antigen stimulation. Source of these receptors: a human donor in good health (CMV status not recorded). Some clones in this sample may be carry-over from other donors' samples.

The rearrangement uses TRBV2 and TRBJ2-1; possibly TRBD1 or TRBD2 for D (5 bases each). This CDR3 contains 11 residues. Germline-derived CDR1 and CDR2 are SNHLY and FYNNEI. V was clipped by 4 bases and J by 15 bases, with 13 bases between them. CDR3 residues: CASSGGPLVFF. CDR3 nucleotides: TGTGCCAGCAGTGGGGGACCGCTTGTGTTCTTC.

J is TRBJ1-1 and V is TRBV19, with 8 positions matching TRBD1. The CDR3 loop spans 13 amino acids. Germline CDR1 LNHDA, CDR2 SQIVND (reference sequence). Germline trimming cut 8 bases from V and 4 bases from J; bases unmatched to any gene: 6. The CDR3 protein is CASGAGGITEAFF. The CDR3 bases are TGTGCCAGTGGTGCAGGGGGCATCACTGAAGCTTTCTTT.

This CDR3 reads CASSLGGTTAYEQYF. The DNA for the CDR3 is TGTGCCAGCAGTTTGGGGGGGACAACCGCCTACGAGCAGTACTTC. This chain links TRBV12-3 or TRBV12-4 with TRBJ2-7; D possibly corresponds to TRBD2 (7 bases). The length of the CDR3 is 15 residues. Trimming removed 3 bases at V and 2 bases at J, with 14 bases between.

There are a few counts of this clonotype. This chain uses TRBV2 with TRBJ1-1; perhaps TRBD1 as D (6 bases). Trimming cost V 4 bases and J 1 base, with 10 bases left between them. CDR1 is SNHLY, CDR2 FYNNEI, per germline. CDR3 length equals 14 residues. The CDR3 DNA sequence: TGTGCCAGCAGTGCCGGGACAACGAACACTGAAGCTTTCTTT. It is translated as CASSAGTTNTEAFF.

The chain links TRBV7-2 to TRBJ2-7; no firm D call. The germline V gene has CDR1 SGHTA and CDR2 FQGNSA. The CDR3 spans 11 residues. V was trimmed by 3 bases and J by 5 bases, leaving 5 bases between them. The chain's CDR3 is CASSFANEQYF. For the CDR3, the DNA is TGTGCCAGCAGCTTTGCTAACGAGCAGTACTTC.

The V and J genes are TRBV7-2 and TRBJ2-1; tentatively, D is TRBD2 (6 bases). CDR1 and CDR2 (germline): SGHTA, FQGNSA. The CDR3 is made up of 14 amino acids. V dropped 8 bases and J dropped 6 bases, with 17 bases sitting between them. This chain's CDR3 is CASFPWRGGNEQFF. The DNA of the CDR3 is TGTGCCAGCTTTCCCTGGCGGGGTGGCAATGAGCAGTTCTTC.

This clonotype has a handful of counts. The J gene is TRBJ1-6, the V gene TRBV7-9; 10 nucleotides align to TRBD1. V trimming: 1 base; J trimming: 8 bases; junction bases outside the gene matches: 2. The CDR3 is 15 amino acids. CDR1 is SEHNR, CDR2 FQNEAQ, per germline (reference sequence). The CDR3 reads CASSLVGTGDSPLHF. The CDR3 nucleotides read TGTGCCAGCAGCTTAGTCGGGACAGGGGATTCACCCCTCCACTTT.

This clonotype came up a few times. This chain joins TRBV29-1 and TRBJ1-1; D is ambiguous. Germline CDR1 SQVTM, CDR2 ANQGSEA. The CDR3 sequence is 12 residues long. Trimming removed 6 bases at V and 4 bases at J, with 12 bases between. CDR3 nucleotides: TGCAGCGTCCCTGGACCCTCCACTGAAGCTTTCTTT. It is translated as CSVPGPSTEAFF.